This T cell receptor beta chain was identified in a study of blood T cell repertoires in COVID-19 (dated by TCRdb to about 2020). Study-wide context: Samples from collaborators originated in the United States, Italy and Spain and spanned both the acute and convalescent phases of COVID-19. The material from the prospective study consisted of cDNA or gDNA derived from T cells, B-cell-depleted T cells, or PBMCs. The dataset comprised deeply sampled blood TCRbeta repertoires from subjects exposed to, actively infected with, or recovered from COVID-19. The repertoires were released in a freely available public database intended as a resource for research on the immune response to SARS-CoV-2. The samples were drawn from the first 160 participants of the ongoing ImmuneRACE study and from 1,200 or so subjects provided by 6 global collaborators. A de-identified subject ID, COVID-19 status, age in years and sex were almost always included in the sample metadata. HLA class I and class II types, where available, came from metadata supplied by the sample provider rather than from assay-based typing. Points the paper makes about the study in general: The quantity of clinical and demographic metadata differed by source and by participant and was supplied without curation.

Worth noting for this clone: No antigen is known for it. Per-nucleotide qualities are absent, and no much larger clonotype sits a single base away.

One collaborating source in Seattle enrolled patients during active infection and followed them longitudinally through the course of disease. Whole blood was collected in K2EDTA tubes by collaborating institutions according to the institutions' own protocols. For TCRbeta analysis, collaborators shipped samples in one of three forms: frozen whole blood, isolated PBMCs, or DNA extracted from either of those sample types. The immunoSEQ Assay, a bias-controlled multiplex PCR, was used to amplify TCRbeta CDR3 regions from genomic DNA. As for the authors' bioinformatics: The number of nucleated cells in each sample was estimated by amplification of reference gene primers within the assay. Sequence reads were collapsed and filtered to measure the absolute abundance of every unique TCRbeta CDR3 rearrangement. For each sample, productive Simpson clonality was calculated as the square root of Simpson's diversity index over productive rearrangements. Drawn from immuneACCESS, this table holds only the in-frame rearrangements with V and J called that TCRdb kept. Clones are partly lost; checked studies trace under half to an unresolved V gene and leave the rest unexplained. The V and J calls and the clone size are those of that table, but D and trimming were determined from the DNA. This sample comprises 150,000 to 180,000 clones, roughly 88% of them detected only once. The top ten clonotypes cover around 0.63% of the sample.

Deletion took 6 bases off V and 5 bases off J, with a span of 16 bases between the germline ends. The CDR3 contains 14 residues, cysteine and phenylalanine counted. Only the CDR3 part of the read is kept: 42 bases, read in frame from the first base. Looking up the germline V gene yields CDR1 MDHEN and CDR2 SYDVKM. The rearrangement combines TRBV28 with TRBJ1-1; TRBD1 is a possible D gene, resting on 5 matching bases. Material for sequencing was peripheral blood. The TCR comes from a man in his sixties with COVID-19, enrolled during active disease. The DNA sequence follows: TGTGCCAGCAGCACTCCGGGGGGGATAACTGAAGCTTTCTTT. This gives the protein CASSTPGGITEAFF.